These T cell receptor beta chains were read from a single sample in a study of blood T cells in healthy people across ages. TCRdb reprocessed the 5' RACE reads with MiXCR, giving one entry per CDR3 protein. The sample has roughly 1,100,000 distinct CDR3 sequences; approximately 25% are singletons. These data were likewise used in another study, on T cells of mothers and their children.

Sequenced input: blood. The origin of the receptors is a girl aged 2 to 10 in good health. Each CDR3 is given with its conserved first and last residue.

v_gene | CDR3aa
TRBV12-3/TRBV12-4 | CASSPWGTGAYEQYF
TRBV4-1 | CASGSGNGNEQFF
TRBV28 | CASTSSAGVDEQFF
TRBV6-1 | CASSVFAGATDTQYF
TRBV7-6 | CASSLASWNEQYF
TRBV28 | CASRASGALAGANVLTF
TRBV9 | CASSEVGGFETQYF
TRBV9 | CASSVVKWSGTSSYEQYF
TRBV6-1 | CASSQGTPEAFF
TRBV7-8 | CASSLGSRAKNIQYF
TRBV25-1 | CASSSPRGVGEKLFF
TRBV5-1 | CASSLIGVIAYEQYF
TRBV2 | CASGVAGELGNEQFF
TRBV2 | CASSEGPVGYEQYF
TRBV12-5 | CASGLPPGETQCF
TRBV7-8 | CASSLRGPAGVGDTQYF
TRBV7-8 | CASSVGAGGTYEQYF
TRBV28 | CASSPSGTVLEAFF
TRBV4-2 | CASSPWAGTLLETQYF
TRBV7-9 | CANPTGTAEETQYF
TRBV4-1 | CASSRAEGSDTGELFF
TRBV7-9 | CASSLYGTGTGDNTQYF
TRBV27 | CASTPTGSYEQYF
TRBV3-1 | CASTREYNSPLHF
TRBV20-1 | CSTNIGLAGDNEQFF
TRBV27 | CASSHTGTGIHEQYF
TRBV4-1 | CASSQLLGKKETQYF
TRBV20-1 | CSAEMNRGLLTQYF
TRBV20-1 | CSAARTGDEKLFF
TRBV6-5 | CASSRLGTVRGYTF
TRBV15 | CATSREGVHRDVIIAETQYF
TRBV4-1 | CASSQGPFNYGYTF
TRBV6-2/TRBV6-3 | CASSYYGGSYEQYF
TRBV20-1 | CSASPTQPPYEQYF
TRBV2 | CASRETSGRITGELFF
TRBV27 | CASWRLASDTQYF
TRBV10-3 | CAIRGQKGDTEAFF
TRBV3-1 | CASSPRRNQGRQGYTF
TRBV20-1 | CSARDCEGGPHEQYF
TRBV24-1 | CATSDLRGIRPETQYF
TRBV28 | CASSLFGGSSYNEQFF
TRBV15 | CATSRGLAVETQYF
TRBV28 | CASSRTVGGTNEKLFF
TRBV7-9 | CASRFGTDGYTF
TRBV5-1 | CASSLGGSGTQPQHF
TRBV7-3 | CASSLIGTSALGETQYF
TRBV9 | CASSAFTGGSKNIQYF